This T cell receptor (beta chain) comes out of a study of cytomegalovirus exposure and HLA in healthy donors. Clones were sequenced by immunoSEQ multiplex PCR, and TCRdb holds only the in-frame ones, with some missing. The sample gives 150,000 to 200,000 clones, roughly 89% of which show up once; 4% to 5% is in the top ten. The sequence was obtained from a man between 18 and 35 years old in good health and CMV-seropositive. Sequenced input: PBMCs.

The CDR3 loop is CASSSRSGGSTDTQYF. The CDR3 bases are TGCGCCAGCAGCTCCAGGTCGGGAGGGAGCACAGATACGCAGTATTTT. The chain uses TRBV5-1 and TRBJ2-3; TRBD2 agrees at 8 bases. Germline assignment: CDR1 SGHRS and CDR2 YFSETQ. The CDR3 sequence is 16 residues long. Trimming took 3 bases from V and 0 from J; bases not matched to a gene: 6.